These 5 T cell receptor beta chains were all obtained from the same sample, sequenced in a study of shared clonotypes between healthy human individuals (TCRdb year 2020). The library relied on the immunoSEQ multiplex PCR assay. The source is immuneACCESS, and TCRdb retained only in-frame sequences with V and J called. Part of the clones is not carried over; for the studies checked, unresolved V genes explain less than half of this, and the remainder is unexplained. This sample is represented by some 490,000 clones; around 80% of them were singletons. Clones ranked in the top ten supply around 13% of the sample. Sequenced: PBMCs. All receptors derive from a woman aged 40-49 years in good health. Some clones in this sample may be carry-over from other donors' samples.

The chain recombines TRBV30 with TRBJ2-2; no clear D gene. With 7 bases removed from V and 1 base from J, the gap between germline ends came to 7 bases. From germline, CDR1 is GTSNPN and CDR2 SVGIG (reference sequence). The CDR3 is 12 amino acids. The CDR3 DNA follows: TGTGCCTACCATATGAACACCGGGGAGCTGTTTTTT. Its protein is CAYHMNTGELFF.

The rearrangement joins TRBV18 to TRBJ1-1, with a possible D match to TRBD1 (5 bases). The CDR3 spans 13 residues. In germline, CDR1 is KGHSH, CDR2 LQKENI. The V end lost 6 bases, the J end lost 0 bases, and 8 bases lay between the germline ends. CDR3 sequence reads: CASSGGVNTEAFF. The CDR3 DNA follows: TGTGCCAGCTCCGGGGGGGTGAACACTGAAGCTTTCTTT. The full variable domain, in which reference TRBV18 and TRBJ1-1 provide the parts outside the CDR3, is NAGVMQNPRHLVRRRGQEARLRCSPMKGHSHVYWYRQLPEEGLKFMVYLQKENIIDESGMPKERFSAEFPKEGPSILRIQQVVRGDSAAYFCASSGGVNTEAFFGQGTRLTVV.

V and J are TRBV29-1 and TRBJ1-1; 8 bases map to TRBD1. Trimming at V came to 6 bases and at J to 4 bases, leaving 1 base not matched to a gene. CDR3 size: 11 residues. Germline lookup yields CDR1 SQVTM and CDR2 ANQGSEA. CDR3 coding DNA: TGCAGCGTCACAGGGGGCACTGAAGCTTTCTTT. Translation gives CSVTGGTEAFF.

The chain couples TRBV5-8 to TRBJ2-2, with 9 bases matching TRBD1. Germline lookup yields CDR1 SGHTS and CDR2 YDEGEE. V trimming: 3 bases; J trimming: 4 bases; junction bases outside the gene matches: 4. This CDR3 is 15 amino acids long. CDR3 amino acids: CASSYRGRSTGELFF. CDR3 DNA: TGTGCCAGCAGCTACAGGGGGCGCAGCACCGGGGAGCTGTTTTTT.

The chain links TRBV18 to TRBJ2-5; 8 bases agree with TRBD2. CDR3 length equals 15 residues. V lost 4 bases, J lost 2 bases, and 6 bases stayed unmatched. The germline V gene has CDR1 KGHSH and CDR2 LQKENI. This chain's CDR3 is CASSRLLAEQETQYF. The CDR3 DNA is TGTGCCAGCTCACGATTACTAGCGGAACAAGAGACCCAGTACTTC.